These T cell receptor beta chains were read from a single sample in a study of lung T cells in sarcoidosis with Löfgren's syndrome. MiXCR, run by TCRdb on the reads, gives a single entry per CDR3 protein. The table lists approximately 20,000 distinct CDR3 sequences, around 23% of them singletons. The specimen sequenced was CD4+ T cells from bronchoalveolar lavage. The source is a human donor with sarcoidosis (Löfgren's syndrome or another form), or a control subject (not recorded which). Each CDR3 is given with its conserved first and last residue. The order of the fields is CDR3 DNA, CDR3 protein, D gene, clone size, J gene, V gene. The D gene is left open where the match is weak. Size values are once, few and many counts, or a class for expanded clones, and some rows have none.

DNA: TGCGCCAGCAGCCCCTCGACTGCCTACAATGAGCAGTTCTTC
CDR3: CASSPSTAYNEQFF
D: .
size: .
J: TRBJ2-1
V: TRBV5-1

DNA: TGTGCCAGCAGTCCCGAGGGCGGGAGTGAGACCCAGTACTTC
CDR3: CASSPEGGSETQYF
D: TRBD2
size: many
J: TRBJ2-5
V: TRBV6-1

DNA: TGTGCCAGCAGCTTTGAATATGTGGACCTCACCGGGGAGCTGTTTTTT
CDR3: CASSFEYVDLTGELFF
D: .
size: .
J: TRBJ2-2
V: TRBV7-9

DNA: TGCAGCGCCCTGGACAGCCTTAAAGTCGTTGGTGAAAAACTGTTTTTT
CDR3: CSALDSLKVVGEKLFF
D: .
size: .
J: TRBJ1-4
V: TRBV29-1

DNA: TGTGCCAGCAGCCGGAGTATGGTCAGTGGCTACGAGCAGTACTTC
CDR3: CASSRSMVSGYEQYF
D: .
size: .
J: TRBJ2-7
V: TRBV6-1

DNA: TGCAGTGCTCTTGCGAGAGGCTCGGACACTGAAGCTTTCTTT
CDR3: CSALARGSDTEAFF
D: .
size: medium-sized
J: TRBJ1-1
V: TRBV20-1

DNA: TGCGCCAGCAGCTTGGCCAAGCGACGGCTTTTAGCAGATACGCAGTATTTT
CDR3: CASSLAKRRLLADTQYF
D: .
size: many
J: TRBJ2-3
V: TRBV5-1

DNA: TGCAGCGTTAGTAGCGTGCCCACAGATACGCAGTATTTT
CDR3: CSVSSVPTDTQYF
D: .
size: .
J: TRBJ2-3
V: TRBV29-1

DNA: TGTGCCAGCGGGGGAAGGGGCATATTAAGAGGGAGTGGTCAGCCCCAGCATTTT
CDR3: CASGGRGILRGSGQPQHF
D: .
size: many
J: TRBJ1-5
V: TRBV28

DNA: TGTGCCAGCAGCCGGACAGTGCTTCGACAGAGTAGCTCCTACGAGCAGTACTTC
CDR3: CASSRTVLRQSSSYEQYF
D: .
size: .
J: TRBJ2-7
V: TRBV12-3/TRBV12-4

DNA: TGTGCCAGCAGTTTATCGGAGGCTGGCTACACCTTC
CDR3: CASSLSEAGYTF
D: .
size: many
J: TRBJ1-2
V: TRBV28

DNA: TGTGCCAGCAGTTCCCAGATCGGCTACACCTTC
CDR3: CASSSQIGYTF
D: .
size: many
J: TRBJ1-2
V: TRBV12-3/TRBV12-4

DNA: TGCGCCAGCAACCCCCAGAGAATGAGCACTGAAGCTTTCTTT
CDR3: CASNPQRMSTEAFF
D: .
size: .
J: TRBJ1-1
V: TRBV5-1

DNA: TGTGCCAGCAGCTTAACGTCGCTAGCAGAGACCTACAATGAGCAGTTCTTC
CDR3: CASSLTSLAETYNEQFF
D: .
size: many
J: TRBJ2-1
V: TRBV7-9

DNA: TGTGCCAGCAGCTTAAGGACAAGGGGACCTGAAGCTTTCTTT
CDR3: CASSLRTRGPEAFF
D: .
size: many
J: TRBJ1-1
V: TRBV7-2